This TCR beta chain was identified during a study of regulatory T cells in long-lasting Graves disease. On this clonotype itself: Its target is not known.

Study findings and constraints: Among samples with persistent disease, TRBV28, TRBJ1-2 and TRBJ2-5 were favored.

Time point given: persistent/refractory GD, antithyroid drugs over 5 years with positive TRAb. PBMC RNA served as the TCR library source. The CDR3 spans 13 residues. Trimming stripped 3 bases from V and 8 bases from J, with 11 bases between. CDR1 SEHNR and CDR2 FQNEAQ come from the germline V gene (reference sequence). Construction of the TCR beta libraries employed iRepertoire HTBI primers in conjunction with Arm-PCR of CDR3 regions. TCRdb ran MiXCR on the multiplex PCR reads and lists one entry per CDR3 protein. The sample has about 420,000 distinct CDR3 sequences, 23% seen once; the top ten hold about a quarter.

This sequence was found in a female donor with Graves disease. The chain uses TRBV7-9 and TRBJ1-3; D unclear. This material consisted of peripheral blood mononuclear cells (PBMCs), taken when the disease was refractory, from a patient treated with antithyroid drugs. The CDR3 region is CASSFDTADTIYF. The CDR3, as DNA: TGTGCCAGCAGCTTTGACACCGCGGACACCATATATTTT.